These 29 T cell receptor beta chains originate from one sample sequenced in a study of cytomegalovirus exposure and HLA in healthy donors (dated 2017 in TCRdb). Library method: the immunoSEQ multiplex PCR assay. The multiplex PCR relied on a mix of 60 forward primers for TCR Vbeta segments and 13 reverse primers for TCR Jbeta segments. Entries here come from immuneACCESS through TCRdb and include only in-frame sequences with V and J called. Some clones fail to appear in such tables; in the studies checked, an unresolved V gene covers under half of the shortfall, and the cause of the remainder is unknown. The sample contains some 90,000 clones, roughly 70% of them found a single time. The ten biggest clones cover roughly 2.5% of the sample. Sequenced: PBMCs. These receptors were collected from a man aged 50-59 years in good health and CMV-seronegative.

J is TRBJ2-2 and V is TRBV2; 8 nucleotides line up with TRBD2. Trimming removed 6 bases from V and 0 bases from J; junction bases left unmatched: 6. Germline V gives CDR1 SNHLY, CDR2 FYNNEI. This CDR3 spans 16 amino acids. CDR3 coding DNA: TGTGCCAGCAGGCGGCGGGAGGCCGCGAACACCGGGGAGCTGTTTTTT. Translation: CASRRREAANTGELFF.

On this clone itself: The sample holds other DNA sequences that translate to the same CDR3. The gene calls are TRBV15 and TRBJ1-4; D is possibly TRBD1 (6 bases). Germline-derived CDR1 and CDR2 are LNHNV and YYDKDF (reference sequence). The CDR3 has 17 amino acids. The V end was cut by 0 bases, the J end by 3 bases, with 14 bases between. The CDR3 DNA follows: TGTGCCACCAGCAGAGATTACGGGGGGCTGGCTAATGAAAAACTGTTTTTT. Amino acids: CATSRDYGGLANEKLFF.

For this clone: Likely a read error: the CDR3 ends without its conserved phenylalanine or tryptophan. The CDR3 coding sequence is TGTGCCAGCAGTTTGTTGATGACTGAAGCTTTCTCT. It specifies CASSLLMTEAFS. This chain connects TRBV28 to TRBJ1-1; D is uncertain. Germline V gene sequence: CDR1 MDHEN, CDR2 SYDVKM. The CDR3 runs 12 residues. V lost 3 bases and J lost 5, with 7 bases in between.

Here the CDR3 DNA reads TGTGCCAGCTCACCAGTACTCACTTCTAGCACAGATACGCAGTATTTT. Amino acid sequence: CASSPVLTSSTDTQYF. The V gene is TRBV18, the J gene TRBJ2-3; D unclear. Trimming left V 2 bases short and J 0 bases short, with 12 bases between. Germline V gives CDR1 KGHSH, CDR2 LQKENI. The CDR3 runs 16 residues.

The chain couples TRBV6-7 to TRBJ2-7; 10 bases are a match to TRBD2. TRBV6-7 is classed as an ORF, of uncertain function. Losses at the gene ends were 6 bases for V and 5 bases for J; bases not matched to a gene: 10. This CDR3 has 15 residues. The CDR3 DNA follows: TGTGCCAGCAGAGACGAGGGGACTAGCGAGCACGAGCAGTACTTC. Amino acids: CASRDEGTSEHEQYF.

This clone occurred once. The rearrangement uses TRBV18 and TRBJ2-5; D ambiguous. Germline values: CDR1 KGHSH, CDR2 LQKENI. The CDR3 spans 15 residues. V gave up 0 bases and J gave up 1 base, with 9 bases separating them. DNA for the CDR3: TGTGCCAGCTCACCACCGGTTAGCCGCCAAGAGACCCAGTACTTC. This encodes CASSPPVSRQETQYF.

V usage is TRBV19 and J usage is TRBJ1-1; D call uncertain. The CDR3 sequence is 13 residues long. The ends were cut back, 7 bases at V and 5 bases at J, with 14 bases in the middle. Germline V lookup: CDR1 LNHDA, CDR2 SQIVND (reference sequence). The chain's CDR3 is CASKRRRETEAFF. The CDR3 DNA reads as TGTGCCAGTAAGCGTAGGAGAGAGACTGAAGCTTTCTTT.

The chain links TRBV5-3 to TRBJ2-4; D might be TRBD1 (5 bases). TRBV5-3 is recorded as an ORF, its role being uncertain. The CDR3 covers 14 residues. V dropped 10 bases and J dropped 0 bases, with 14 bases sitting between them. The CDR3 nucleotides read TGTGCCGGCAGGGTAGAGAAAGCCAAAAACATTCAGTACTTC. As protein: CAGRVEKAKNIQYF.

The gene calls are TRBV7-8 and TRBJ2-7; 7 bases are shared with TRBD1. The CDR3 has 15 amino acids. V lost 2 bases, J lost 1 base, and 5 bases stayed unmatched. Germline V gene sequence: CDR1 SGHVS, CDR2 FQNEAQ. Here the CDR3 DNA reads TGTGCCAGCAGCTTATGGGACAGCCCTTCCTACGAGCAGTACTTC. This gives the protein CASSLWDSPSYEQYF.

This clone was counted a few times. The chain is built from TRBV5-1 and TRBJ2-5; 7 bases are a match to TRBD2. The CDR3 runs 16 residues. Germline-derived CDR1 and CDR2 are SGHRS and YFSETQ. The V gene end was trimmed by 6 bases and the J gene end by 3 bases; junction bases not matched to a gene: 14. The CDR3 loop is CASKPWGGSQKETQYF. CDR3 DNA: TGCGCCAGCAAGCCTTGGGGGGGATCCCAAAAAGAGACCCAGTACTTC. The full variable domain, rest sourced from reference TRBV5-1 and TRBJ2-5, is KAGVTQTPRYLIKTRGQQVTLSCSPISGHRSVSWYQQTPGQGLQFLFEYFSETQRNKGNFPGRFSGRQFSNSRSEMNVSTLELGDSALYLCASKPWGGSQKETQYFGPGTRLLVL.

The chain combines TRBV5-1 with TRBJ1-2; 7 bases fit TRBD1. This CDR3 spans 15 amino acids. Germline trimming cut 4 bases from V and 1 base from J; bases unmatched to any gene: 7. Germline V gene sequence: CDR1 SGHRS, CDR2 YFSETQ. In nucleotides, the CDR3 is TGCGCCAGCAGCGGGGGGACAGTTTTTAACTATGGCTACACCTTC. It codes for CASSGGTVFNYGYTF.

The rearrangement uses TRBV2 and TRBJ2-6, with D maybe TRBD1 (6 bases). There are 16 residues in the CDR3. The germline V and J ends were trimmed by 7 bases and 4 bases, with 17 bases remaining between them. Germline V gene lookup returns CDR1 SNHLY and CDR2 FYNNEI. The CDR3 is CASTGQQGSGANVLTF. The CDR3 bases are TGTGCCAGCACGGGCCAACAGGGTTCCGGGGCCAACGTCCTGACTTTC.

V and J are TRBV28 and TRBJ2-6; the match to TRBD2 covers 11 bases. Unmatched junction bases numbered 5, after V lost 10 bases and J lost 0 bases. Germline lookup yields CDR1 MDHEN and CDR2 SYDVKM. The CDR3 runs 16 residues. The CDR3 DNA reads TGTGCCACGTTGCTAGCGGGGGGCTCTGGGGCCAACGTCCTGACTTTC. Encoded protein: CATLLAGGSGANVLTF.

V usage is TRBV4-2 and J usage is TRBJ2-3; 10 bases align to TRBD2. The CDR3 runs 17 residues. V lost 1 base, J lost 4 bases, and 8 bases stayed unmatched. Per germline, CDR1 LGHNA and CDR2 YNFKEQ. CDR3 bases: TGTGCCAGCAGCCAAGGGGGCCCTAGCGGGAGCTCAGATACGCAGTATTTT. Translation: CASSQGGPSGSSDTQYF.

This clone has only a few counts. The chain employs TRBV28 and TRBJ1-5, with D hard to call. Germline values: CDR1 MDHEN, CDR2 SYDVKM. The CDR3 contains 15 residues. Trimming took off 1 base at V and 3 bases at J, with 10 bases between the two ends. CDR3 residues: CASSLFRSVNQPQHF. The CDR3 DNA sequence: TGTGCCAGCAGTTTATTCCGGTCGGTCAATCAGCCCCAGCATTTT.

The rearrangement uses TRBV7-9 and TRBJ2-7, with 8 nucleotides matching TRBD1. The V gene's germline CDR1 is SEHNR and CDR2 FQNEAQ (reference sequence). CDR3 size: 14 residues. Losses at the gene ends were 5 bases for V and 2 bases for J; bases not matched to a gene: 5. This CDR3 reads CASSPTGVPYEQYF. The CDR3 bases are TGTGCCAGCAGCCCGACAGGGGTCCCCTACGAGCAGTACTTC. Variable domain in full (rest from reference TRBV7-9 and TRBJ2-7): DTGVSQNPRHKITKRGQNVTFRCDPISEHNRLYWYRQTLGQGPEFLTYFQNEAQLEKSRLLSDRFSAERPKGSFSTLEIQRTEQGDSAMYLCASSPTGVPYEQYFGPGTRLTVT.

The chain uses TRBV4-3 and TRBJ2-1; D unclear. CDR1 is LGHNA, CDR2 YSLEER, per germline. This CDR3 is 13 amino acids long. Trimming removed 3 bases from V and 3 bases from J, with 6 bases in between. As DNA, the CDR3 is TGCGCCAGCAGCCAGTCGAGCTACAATGAGCAGTTCTTC. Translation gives CASSQSSYNEQFF.

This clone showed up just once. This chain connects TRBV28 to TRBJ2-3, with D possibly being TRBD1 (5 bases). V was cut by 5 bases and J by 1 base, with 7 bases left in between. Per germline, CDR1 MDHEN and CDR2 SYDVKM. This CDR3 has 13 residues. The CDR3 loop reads CASSRGGTDTQYF. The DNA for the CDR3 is TGTGCCAGCAGTAGGGGTGGCACAGATACGCAGTATTTT.

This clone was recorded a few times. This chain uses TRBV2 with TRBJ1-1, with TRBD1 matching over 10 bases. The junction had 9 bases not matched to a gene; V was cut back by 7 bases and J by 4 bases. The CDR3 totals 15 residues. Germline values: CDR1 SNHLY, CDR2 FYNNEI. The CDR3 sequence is CASTERDRGSTEAFF. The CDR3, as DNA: TGTGCCAGCACCGAACGGGACAGGGGATCCACTGAAGCTTTCTTT.

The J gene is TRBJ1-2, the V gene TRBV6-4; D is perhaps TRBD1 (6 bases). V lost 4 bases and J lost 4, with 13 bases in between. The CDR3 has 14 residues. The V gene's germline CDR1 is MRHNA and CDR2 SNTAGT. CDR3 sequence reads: CASSVSDSSYGYTF. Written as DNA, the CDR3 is TGTGCCAGCAGTGTTTCGGACAGTTCCTATGGCTACACCTTC.

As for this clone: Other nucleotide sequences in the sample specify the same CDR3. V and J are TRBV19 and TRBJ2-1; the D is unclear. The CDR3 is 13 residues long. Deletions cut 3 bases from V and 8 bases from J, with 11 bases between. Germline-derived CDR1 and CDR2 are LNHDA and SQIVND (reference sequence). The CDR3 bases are TGTGCCAGTAGTATCTTGCTCGCGGATGAGCAGTTCTTC. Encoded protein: CASSILLADEQFF.

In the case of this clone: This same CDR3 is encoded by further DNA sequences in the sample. CDR3 residues: CASSPTGPYEQYF. In DNA form, the CDR3 reads TGTGCCAGCTCACCAACAGGGCCCTACGAGCAGTACTTC. The chain combines TRBV18 with TRBJ2-7; possibly TRBD1 for D (6 bases). The CDR3 consists of 13 residues. V lost 2 bases and J lost 2, with 7 bases in between. CDR1 and CDR2 from the germline V gene are KGHSH and LQKENI.

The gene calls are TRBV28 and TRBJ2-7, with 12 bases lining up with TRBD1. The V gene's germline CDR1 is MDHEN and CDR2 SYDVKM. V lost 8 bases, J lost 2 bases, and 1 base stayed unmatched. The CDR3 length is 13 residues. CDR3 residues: CASRDRGPYEQYF. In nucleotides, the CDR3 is TGTGCCAGCCGGGACAGGGGGCCCTACGAGCAGTACTTC. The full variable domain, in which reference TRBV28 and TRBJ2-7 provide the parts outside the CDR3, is DVKVTQSSRYLVKRTGEKVFLECVQDMDHENMFWYRQDPGLGLRLIYFSYDVKMKEKGDIPEGYSVSREKKERFSLILESASTNQTSMYLCASRDRGPYEQYFGPGTRLTVT.

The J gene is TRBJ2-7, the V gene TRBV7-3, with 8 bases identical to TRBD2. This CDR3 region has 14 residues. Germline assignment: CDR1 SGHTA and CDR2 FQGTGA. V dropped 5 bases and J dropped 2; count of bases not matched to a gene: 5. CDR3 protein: CASSPGGGTYEQYF. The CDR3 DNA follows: TGTGCCAGCAGCCCCGGGGGGGGGACCTACGAGCAGTACTTC.

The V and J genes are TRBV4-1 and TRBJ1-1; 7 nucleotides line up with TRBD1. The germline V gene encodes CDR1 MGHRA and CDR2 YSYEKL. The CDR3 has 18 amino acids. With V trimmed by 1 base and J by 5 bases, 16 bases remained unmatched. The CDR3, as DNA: TGCGCCAGCAGCCAAGGTTGGGCGAGACAGGGCTCGCGGACTGAAGCTTTCTTT. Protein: CASSQGWARQGSRTEAFF.

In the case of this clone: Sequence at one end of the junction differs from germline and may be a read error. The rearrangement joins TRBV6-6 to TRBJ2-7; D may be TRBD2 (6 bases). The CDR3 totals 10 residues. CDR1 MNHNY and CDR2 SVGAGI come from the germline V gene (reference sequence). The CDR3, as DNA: TGTGCCACCGCCCAACCGGGACTCATCTTC. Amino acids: CATAQPGLIF.

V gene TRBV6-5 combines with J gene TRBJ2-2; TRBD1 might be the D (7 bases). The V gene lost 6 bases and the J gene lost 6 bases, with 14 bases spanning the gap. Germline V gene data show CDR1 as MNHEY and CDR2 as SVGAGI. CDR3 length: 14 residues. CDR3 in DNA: TGTGCCAGCAGCCCGGACAGGAGGGCCGGGGAGCTGTTTTTT. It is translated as CASSPDRRAGELFF.

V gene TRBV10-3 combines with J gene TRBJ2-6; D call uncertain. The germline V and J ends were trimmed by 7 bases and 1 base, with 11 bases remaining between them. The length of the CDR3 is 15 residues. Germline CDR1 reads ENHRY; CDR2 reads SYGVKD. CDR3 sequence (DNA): TGTGCCATCACCAATACACCGTCTGGGGCCAACGTCCTGACTTTC. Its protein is CAITNTPSGANVLTF.

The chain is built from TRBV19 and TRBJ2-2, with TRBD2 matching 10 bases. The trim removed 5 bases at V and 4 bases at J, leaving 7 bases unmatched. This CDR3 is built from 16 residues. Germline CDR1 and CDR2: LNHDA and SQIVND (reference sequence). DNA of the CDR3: TGTGCCAGTAGTGCCCTAGCGGGAGTGGGCACCGGGGAGCTGTTTTTT. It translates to CASSALAGVGTGELFF.